The clone carrying this T cell receptor beta chain occurred a few times. V was pared by 3 bases and J by 2 bases, with 6 bases between. The CDR3 length is 13 residues. The V gene's germline CDR1 is MNHEY and CDR2 SMNVEV (reference sequence). This sample is drawn from a study of T cell clonotyping in hematopoietic cell transplantation. Using immunoSEQ multiplex PCR, the repertoire was profiled, and TCRdb retains in-frame clones only, with some absent. The sample contains 69,000 or so clones, around 94% of which appear only once. V and J are TRBV27 and TRBJ2-3; D is perhaps TRBD1 or TRBD2 (5 bases each). Sequenced sample: peripheral blood mononuclear cells. The receptor's source is a man aged 50 or older in good health. Some clones in this sample may be carry-over from other donors' samples. CDR3 coding DNA: TGTGCCAGCAGTTTGGGGGACACAGATACGCAGTATTTT. This codes for CASSLGDTDTQYF.